The T cell receptor beta chain under discussion was sequenced for a study of OX40 agonist ivuxolimab in advanced cancers. Study conclusions and caveats: In CD8+ T cells, expanded clones were on average more numerous than in CD4+.

A remark on this clone: The antigen is unknown.

This CDR3 is 18 amino acids long. Trimming pared 5 bases from V and 5 bases from J, leaving 22 bases between. Per germline, CDR1 SSHAT and CDR2 FNYEAQ (reference sequence). Assay used: immunoSEQ multiplex PCR; TCRdb lists only in-frame clones, some missing. The table records about 3,400 clones, roughly four fifths of them present only once. V is TRBV7-7 and J is TRBJ2-6; no reliable D call. The sample here was CD4+ or CD8+ T cells sorted from blood, taken in a trial of the OX40 agonist ivuxolimab. This receptor was taken from an adult with an advanced solid tumor such as melanoma, head and neck, liver or kidney cancer. The CDR3 DNA follows: TGTGCCAGCAGCGACGCCGCAGTGCCACAAAGTCGGGCCAACGTCCTGACTTTC. This gives the protein CASSDAAVPQSRANVLTF.